The present T cell receptor (beta chain) was sequenced within a study of post-analysis software for immune sequencing data (dated by TCRdb to about 2015). Study-wide context: The recorded disease courses included relapsing-remitting, secondary progressive and progressive-relapsing multiple sclerosis, and some patients had no subtype annotation. Patient repertoires were compared against ten to twelve previously published healthy control repertoires from donors aged roughly 6 to 28 years. A subset of samples was prepared in parallel using single-end sample barcoding, then pooled and co-amplified after Illumina adapter ligation.

General conclusions and limits of the study: The multiple sclerosis patient group was slightly younger than the control group. Normalized Chao1 diversity was significantly lower in multiple sclerosis patients than controls, suggesting substantial peripheral T-cell clonal expansion. When samples were clustered directly using the F measure, samples prepared in the same batch co-clustered strongly, which prompted a batch-effect correction.

This clonotype was counted ten times or more. No cognate antigen has been identified for it. Base qualities were left out, and no much larger clone turns up one base away. To demonstrate the VDJtools post-analysis software, TCR beta repertoires were profiled from the peripheral blood of over ten young patients with multiple sclerosis. The multiple sclerosis patients were children and adolescents ranging in age from roughly 6 to 16 years. Library creation used PCR. TCRdb names Illumina HiSeq 2500 as the instrument used. To reduce PCR and sequencing biases, unique molecular identifiers were built into the TCR beta cDNA libraries. Roughly 500,000 cDNA molecules were obtained for every 1 to 10 million input T cells, so each molecule roughly corresponded to one T cell. The patient libraries were prepared and sequenced using the same protocol as the earlier healthy control dataset. Within a given batch, samples were prepared together, multiplexed and sequenced on the same HiSeq lane. As for the original processing: Raw barcoded reads were processed with MIGEC, discarding single-read molecular identifier groups before consensus assembly and CDR3 extraction. VDJtools was used for post-analysis of the clonotype tables, with diversity normalized by down-sampling every dataset to the smallest sample size. In repertoire overlap clustering, CDR3 amino acid sequences, but not nucleotide sequences, were matched to correct batch-related cross-sample contamination. TCRdb passed the public sequencing reads through fastp at Q25 and MiXCR, retaining productive beta sequences. All rows with the same CDR3 protein become a single entry with the most common DNA and genes. The V and J calls come from TCRdb's annotation, not from the publication. The sample table records a few hundred thousand distinct CDR3 sequences; less than 40% of these occur just once. The ten largest account for less than 6% of the sample.

The sequenced sample consisted of blood. The sequence derives from a girl between 5 and 17 years old with multiple sclerosis.

CDR3 reads: CASSVAEGQGGYGYTF. DNA sequence: TGTGCCAGCAGCGTAGCCGAGGGCCAGGGAGGCTATGGCTACACCTTC. This sequence uses TRBV9 and TRBJ1-2; matching of 5 bases hints at TRBD1 as the D gene. Inclusive of the bounding cysteine and phenylalanine, the CDR3 is 16 residues long. Solely the CDR3 DNA is kept, with 48 bases framed from the first base. CDR1 is given as SGDLS and CDR2 as YYNGEE, both from the germline V gene. At the junction V is shortened by 0 bases and J by 4 bases, with 16 bases in between. Here the CDR3 is joined to the reference TRBV9 and TRBJ1-2 genes, and the full variable domain is: DSGVTQTPKHLITATGQRVTLRCSPRSGDLSVYWYQQSLDQGLQFLIQYYNGEERAKGNILERFSAQQFPDLHSELNLSSLELGDSALYFCASSVAEGQGGYGYTFGSGTRLTVV.